The present T cell receptor beta chain was sequenced within a study of shared clonotypes between healthy human individuals. At the level of the study: CD4 naive and memory got three plates each, CD8 naive two, CD8 memory one. Points from the study as a whole: Generation probability values for non-shared clonotypes were lower than those for clonotypes shared by all four donors.

Positively selected for CCR7, the CD45RO-negative cells used as naive CD8 cells excluded terminally differentiated effector memory CD45RA+ cells. On this clone: Antigen specificity is unknown.

The method was immunoSEQ multiplex PCR; TCRdb's version includes in-frame clones alone and lacks a portion of them. The repertoire has 550,000 to 650,000 clones, approximately 96% of them found once; the top ten carry 0.11%. V shed 6 bases, J shed 0 bases, and the junction held 1 base outside the gene matches. In germline, CDR1 is SGHDN, CDR2 FVKESK. This CDR3 is built from 13 residues. The clonotype originates from a woman in her 30s in good health. The rearrangement joins TRBV14 to TRBJ2-7, with 8 bases identical to TRBD2. The sequenced sample consisted of naive CD8+ T cells sorted from blood. Here the CDR3 DNA reads TGTGCCAGCAGTGGGACTAGCTCCTACGAGCAGTACTTC. Protein: CASSGTSSYEQYF.